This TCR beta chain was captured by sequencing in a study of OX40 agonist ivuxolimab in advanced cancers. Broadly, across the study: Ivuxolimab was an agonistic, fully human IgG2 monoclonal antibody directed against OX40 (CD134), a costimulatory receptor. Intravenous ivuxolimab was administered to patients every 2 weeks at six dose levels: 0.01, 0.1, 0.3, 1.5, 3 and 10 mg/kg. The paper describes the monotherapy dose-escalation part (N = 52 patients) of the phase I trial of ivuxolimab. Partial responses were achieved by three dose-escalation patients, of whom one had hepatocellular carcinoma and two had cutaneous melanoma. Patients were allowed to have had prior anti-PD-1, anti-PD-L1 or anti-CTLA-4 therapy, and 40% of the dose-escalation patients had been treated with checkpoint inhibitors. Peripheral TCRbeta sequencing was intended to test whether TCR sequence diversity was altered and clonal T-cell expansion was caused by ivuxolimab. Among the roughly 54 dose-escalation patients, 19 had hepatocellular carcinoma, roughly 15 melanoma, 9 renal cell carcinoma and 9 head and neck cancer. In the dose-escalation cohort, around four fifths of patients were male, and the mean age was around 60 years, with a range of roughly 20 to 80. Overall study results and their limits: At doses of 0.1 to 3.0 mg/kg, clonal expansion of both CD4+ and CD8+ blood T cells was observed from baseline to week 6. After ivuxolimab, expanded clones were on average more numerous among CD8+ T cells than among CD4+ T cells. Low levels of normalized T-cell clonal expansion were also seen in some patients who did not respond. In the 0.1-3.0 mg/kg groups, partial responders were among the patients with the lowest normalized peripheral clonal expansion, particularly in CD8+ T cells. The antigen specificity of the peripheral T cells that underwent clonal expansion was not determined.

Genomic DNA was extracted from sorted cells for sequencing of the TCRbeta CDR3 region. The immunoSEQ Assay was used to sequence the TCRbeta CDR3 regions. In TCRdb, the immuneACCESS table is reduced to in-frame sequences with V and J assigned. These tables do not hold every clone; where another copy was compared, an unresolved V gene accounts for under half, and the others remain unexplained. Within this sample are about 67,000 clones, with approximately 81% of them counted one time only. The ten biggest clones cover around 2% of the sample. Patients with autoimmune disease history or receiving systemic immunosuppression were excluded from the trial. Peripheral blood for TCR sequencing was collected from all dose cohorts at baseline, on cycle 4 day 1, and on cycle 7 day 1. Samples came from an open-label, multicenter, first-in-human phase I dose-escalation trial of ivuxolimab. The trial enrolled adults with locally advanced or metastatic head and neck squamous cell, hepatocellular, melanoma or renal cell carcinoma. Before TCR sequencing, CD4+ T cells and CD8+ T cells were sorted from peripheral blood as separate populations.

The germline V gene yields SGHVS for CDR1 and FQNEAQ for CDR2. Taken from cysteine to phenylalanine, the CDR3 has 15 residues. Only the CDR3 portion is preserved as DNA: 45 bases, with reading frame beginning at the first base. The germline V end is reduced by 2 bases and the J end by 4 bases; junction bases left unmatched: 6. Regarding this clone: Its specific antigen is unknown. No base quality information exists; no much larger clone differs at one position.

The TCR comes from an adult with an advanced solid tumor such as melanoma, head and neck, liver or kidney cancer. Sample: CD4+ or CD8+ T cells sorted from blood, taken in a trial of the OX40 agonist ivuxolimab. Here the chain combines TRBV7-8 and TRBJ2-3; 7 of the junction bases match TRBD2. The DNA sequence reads TGTGCCAGCAGCTTATCGGGGGGAGGCGCAGATACGCAGTATTTT. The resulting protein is CASSLSGGGADTQYF.